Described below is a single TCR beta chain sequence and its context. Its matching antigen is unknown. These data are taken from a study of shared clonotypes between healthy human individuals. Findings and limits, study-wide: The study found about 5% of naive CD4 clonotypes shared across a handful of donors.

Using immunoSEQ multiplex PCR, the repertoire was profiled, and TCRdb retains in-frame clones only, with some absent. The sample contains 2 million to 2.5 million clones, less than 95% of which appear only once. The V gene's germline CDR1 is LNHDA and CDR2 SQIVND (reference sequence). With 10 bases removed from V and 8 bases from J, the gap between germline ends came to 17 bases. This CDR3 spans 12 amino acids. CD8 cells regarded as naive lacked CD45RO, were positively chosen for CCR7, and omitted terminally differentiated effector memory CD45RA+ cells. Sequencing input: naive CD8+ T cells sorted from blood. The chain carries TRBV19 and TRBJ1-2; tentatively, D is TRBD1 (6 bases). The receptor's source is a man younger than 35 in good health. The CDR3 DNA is TGTGCCATCCAGAGGGCCGGGGGCGGCTACACCTTC. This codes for CAIQRAGGGYTF.